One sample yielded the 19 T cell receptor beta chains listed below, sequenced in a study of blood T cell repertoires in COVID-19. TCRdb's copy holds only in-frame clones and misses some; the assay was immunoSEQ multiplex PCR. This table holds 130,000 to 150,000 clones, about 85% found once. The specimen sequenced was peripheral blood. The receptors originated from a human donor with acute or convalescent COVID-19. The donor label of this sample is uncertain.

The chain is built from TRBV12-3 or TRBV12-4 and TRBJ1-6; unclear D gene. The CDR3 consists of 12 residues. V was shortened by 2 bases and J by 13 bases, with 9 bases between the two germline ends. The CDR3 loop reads CASSLIGVPLHF. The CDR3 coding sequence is TGTGCCAGCAGTTTAATCGGGGTGCCCCTCCACTTT.

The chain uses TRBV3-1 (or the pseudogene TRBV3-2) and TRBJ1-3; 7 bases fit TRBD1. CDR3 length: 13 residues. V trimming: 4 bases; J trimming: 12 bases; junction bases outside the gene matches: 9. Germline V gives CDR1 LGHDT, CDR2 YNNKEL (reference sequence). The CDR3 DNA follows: TGTGCCAGCAGCCCTACAGGGGAGAGAGACATATATTTT. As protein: CASSPTGERDIYF.

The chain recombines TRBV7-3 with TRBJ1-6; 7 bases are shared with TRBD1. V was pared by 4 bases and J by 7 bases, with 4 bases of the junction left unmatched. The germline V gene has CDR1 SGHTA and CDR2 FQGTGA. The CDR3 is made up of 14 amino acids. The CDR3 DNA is TGTGCCAGCAGCTCCGGACAGGTGAATTCACCCCTCCACTTT. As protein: CASSSGQVNSPLHF.

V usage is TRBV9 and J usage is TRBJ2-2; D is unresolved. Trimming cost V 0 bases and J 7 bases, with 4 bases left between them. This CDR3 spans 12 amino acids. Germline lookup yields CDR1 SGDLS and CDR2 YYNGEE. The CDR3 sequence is CASSVVGGELFF. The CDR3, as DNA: TGTGCCAGCAGCGTAGTCGGCGGGGAGCTGTTTTTT.

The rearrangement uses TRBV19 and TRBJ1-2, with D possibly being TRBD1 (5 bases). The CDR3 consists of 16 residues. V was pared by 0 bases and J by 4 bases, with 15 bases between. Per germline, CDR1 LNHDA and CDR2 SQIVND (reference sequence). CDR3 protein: CASSIEAGLTRYGYTF. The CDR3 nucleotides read TGTGCCAGTAGTATAGAAGCAGGGCTGACCCGCTATGGCTACACCTTC.

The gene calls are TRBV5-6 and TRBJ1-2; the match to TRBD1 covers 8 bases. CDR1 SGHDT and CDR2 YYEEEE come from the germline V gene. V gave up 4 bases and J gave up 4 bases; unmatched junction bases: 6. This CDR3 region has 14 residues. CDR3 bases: TGTGCCAGCAGCAAGACAGGGGTGGGCTATGGCTACACCTTC. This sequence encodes CASSKTGVGYGYTF. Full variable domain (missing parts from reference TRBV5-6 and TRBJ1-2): DAGVTQSPTHLIKTRGQQVTLRCSPKSGHDTVSWYQQALGQGPQFIFQYYEEEERQRGNFPDRFSGHQFPNYSSELNVNALLLGDSALYLCASSKTGVGYGYTFGSGTRLTVV.

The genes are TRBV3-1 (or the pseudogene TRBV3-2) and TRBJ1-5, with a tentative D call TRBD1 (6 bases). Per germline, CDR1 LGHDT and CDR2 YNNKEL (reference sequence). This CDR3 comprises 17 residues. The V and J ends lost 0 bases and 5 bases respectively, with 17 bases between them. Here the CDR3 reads CASSQDLSGAGDQPQHF. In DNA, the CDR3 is TGTGCCAGCAGCCAAGATTTATCAGGGGCTGGGGATCAGCCCCAGCATTTT.

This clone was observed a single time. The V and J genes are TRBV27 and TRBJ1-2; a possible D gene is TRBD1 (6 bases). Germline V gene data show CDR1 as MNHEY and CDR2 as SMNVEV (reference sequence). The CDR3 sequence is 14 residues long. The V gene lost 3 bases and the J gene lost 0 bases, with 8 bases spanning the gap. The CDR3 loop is CASSFRGTNYGYTF. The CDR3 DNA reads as TGTGCCAGCAGTTTCAGGGGAACTAACTATGGCTACACCTTC.

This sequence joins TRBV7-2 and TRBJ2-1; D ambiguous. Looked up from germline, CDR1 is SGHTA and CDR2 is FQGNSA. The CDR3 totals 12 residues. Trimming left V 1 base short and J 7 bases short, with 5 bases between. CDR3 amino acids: CASSLVGNEQFF. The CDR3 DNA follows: TGTGCCAGCAGCTTAGTCGGGAATGAGCAGTTCTTC.

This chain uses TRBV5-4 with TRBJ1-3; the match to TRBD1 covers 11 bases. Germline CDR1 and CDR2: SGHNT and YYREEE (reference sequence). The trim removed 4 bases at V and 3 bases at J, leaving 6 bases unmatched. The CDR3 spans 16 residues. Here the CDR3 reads CASSGGDRGDGNTIYF. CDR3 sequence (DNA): TGTGCCAGCAGCGGAGGGGACAGGGGGGATGGAAACACCATATATTTT.

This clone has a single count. The CDR3 protein is CASSWGMGQGKDTQYF. The CDR3 DNA reads TGCGCCAGCAGCTGGGGCATGGGACAGGGGAAGGATACGCAGTATTTT. The genes are TRBV5-1 and TRBJ2-3; 10 nucleotides match TRBD1. The CDR3 extends over 16 amino acids. Germline CDR1 reads SGHRS; CDR2 reads YFSETQ. With 3 bases clipped from V and 6 bases from J, the junction kept 10 bases outside the gene matches. Full variable domain (rest looked up from reference TRBV5-1 and TRBJ2-3): KAGVTQTPRYLIKTRGQQVTLSCSPISGHRSVSWYQQTPGQGLQFLFEYFSETQRNKGNFPGRFSGRQFSNSRSEMNVSTLELGDSALYLCASSWGMGQGKDTQYFGPGTRLTVL.

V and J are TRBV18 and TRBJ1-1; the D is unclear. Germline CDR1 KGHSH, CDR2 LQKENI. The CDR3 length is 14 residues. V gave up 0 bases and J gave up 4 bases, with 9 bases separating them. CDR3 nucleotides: TGTGCCAGCTCACCACCGGCAGGCTCCACTGAAGCTTTCTTT. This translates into CASSPPAGSTEAFF.

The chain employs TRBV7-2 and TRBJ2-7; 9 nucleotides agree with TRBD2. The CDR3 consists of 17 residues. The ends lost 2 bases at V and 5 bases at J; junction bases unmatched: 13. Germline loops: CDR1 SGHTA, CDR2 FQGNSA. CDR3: CASSLFGTSRAGNEQYF. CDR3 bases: TGTGCCAGCAGCTTATTTGGGACTAGCCGGGCGGGAAACGAGCAGTACTTC.

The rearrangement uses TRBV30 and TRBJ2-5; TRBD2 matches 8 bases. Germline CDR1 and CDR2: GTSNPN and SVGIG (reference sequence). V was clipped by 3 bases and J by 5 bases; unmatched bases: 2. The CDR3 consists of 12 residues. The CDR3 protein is CAWRPGGETQYF. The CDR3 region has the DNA TGTGCCTGGAGGCCGGGAGGGGAGACCCAGTACTTC.

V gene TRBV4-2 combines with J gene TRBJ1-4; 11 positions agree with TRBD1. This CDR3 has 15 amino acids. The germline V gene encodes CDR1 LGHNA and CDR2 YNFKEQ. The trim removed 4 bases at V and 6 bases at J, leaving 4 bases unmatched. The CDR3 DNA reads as TGTGCCAGCAGCCGACCGGGACAGGGGGATGAAAAACTGTTTTTT. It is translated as CASSRPGQGDEKLFF.

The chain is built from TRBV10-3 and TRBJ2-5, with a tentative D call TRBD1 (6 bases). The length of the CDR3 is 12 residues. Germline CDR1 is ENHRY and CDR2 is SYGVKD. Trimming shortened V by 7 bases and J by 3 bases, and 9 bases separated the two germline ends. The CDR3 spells CAITSGEETQYF. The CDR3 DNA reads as TGTGCCATCACCTCAGGGGAAGAGACCCAGTACTTC.

DNA of the CDR3: TGCAGCGTTGTCACAGGCTCCTTTGAAAAACTGTTTTTT. It codes for CSVVTGSFEKLFF. This chain joins TRBV29-1 and TRBJ1-4, with TRBD1 as a possible D gene (5 bases). This CDR3 is 13 amino acids long. Germline V gene data show CDR1 as SQVTM and CDR2 as ANQGSEA. Trimming stripped 4 bases from V and 7 bases from J, with 13 bases between.

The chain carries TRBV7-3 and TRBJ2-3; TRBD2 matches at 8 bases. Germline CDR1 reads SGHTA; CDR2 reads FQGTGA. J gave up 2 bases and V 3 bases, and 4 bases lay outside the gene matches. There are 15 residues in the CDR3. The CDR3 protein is CASSLAGGITDTQYF. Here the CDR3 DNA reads TGTGCCAGCAGCTTGGCGGGGGGTATCACAGATACGCAGTATTTT. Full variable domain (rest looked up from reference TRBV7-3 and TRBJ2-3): GAGVSQTPSNKVTEKGKYVELRCDPISGHTALYWYRQSLGQGPEFLIYFQGTGAADDSGLPNDRFFAVRPEGSVSTLKIQRTERGDSAVYLCASSLAGGITDTQYFGPGTRLTVL.

CDR3 bases: TGTGCCAGCGTAGGGGTTTCGAATACGCAGTATTTT. As protein: CASVGVSNTQYF. The rearrangement links TRBV3-1 (or the pseudogene TRBV3-2) to TRBJ2-3; D is perhaps TRBD1 (5 bases). CDR1 is LGHDT, CDR2 YNNKEL, per germline (reference sequence). Trimming took 8 bases from V and 7 from J, leaving 13 bases between them. This CDR3 region has 12 residues.